This passage covers 25 T cell receptor beta chains from one sample sequenced in a study of blood T cell repertoires in COVID-19 (dated by TCRdb to 2020 to 2022). The library was obtained by the immunoSEQ multiplex PCR assay. TCRdb re-hosts the immuneACCESS table, in-frame sequences only. Its copies lack some clones; in the studies checked, an unresolved V gene accounts for under half of them, and the cause for the rest is not known. This sample lists 390,000 or so clones; around 87% were detected once. Of the sample, roughly 0.99% is held by the ten largest clones. The sequenced material came from PBMCs or T cells enriched from blood (not recorded which). The receptors here all came from a man aged 18 to 35 who had recovered from COVID-19.

The chain links TRBV5-1 to TRBJ2-7; the D gene is possibly TRBD2 (6 bases). Trimming stripped 0 bases from V and 4 bases from J, with 14 bases between. CDR3 length: 15 residues. Germline V CDR1 and CDR2: SGHRS, YFSETQ. CDR3 bases: TGCGCCAGCAGCTTGGAGGAGGGGAATACTTACGAGCAGTACTTC. Encoded protein: CASSLEEGNTYEQYF.

Only one count was recorded for this clone. The V and J genes are TRBV12-3 or TRBV12-4 and TRBJ2-1, with a tentative D call TRBD1 (6 bases). CDR3 size: 12 residues. Trimming cost V 5 bases and J 6 bases, with 8 bases left between them. Written as DNA, the CDR3 is TGTGCCAGCAGTGGGGGCGTCAATGAGCAGTTCTTC. It translates to CASSGGVNEQFF.

J is TRBJ2-3 and V is TRBV9, with D tentatively TRBD1 (6 bases). The CDR3 runs 16 residues. V lost 4 bases, J lost 0 bases, and 15 bases lay in between. Per germline, CDR1 SGDLS and CDR2 YYNGEE. Written as DNA, the CDR3 is TGTGCCAGCAGCCCTCGGACAGCTTCTAGCACAGATACGCAGTATTTT. Residues: CASSPRTASSTDTQYF.

The chain joins TRBV5-8 to TRBJ2-1; the D gene is possibly TRBD1 (5 bases). V was clipped by 4 bases and J by 5 bases, with 7 bases between them. CDR1 SGHTS and CDR2 YDEGEE come from the germline V gene. This CDR3 comprises 12 residues. The CDR3 loop is CASSQQDNEQFF. The CDR3 region has the DNA TGTGCCAGCAGCCAACAGGACAATGAGCAGTTCTTC. Combining the CDR3 with reference TRBV5-8 and TRBJ2-1 gives the whole variable domain EAGVTQSPTHLIKTRGQQATLRCSPISGHTSVYWYQQALGLGLQFLLWYDEGEERNRGNFPPRFSGRQFPNYSSELNVNALELEDSALYLCASSQQDNEQFFGPGTRLTVL.

This chain joins TRBV19 and TRBJ1-3; TRBD1 is a possible D gene (6 bases). This CDR3 has 15 amino acids. The germline V gene has CDR1 LNHDA and CDR2 SQIVND (reference sequence). V was pared by 6 bases and J by 0 bases, with 12 bases between. DNA of the CDR3: TGTGCCAGTAGACAGGGCCAACTCTCTGGAAACACCATATATTTT. It yields the protein CASRQGQLSGNTIYF.

This clone was counted between two and nine times. V and J are TRBV5-1 and TRBJ1-2; D is possibly TRBD1 (5 bases). The CDR3 is made up of 13 amino acids. The germline V gene has CDR1 SGHRS and CDR2 YFSETQ. V lost 0 bases to trimming and J lost 9 bases, with 12 bases between them. The chain's CDR3 is CASSLAAEGRYTF. The CDR3 coding sequence is TGCGCCAGCAGCTTGGCCGCGGAGGGACGCTACACCTTC.

The rearrangement uses TRBV10-3 and TRBJ1-1, with D perhaps TRBD1 (5 bases). V lost 6 bases and J lost 1, with 6 bases in between. CDR3 length: 12 amino acids. Germline assignment: CDR1 ENHRY and CDR2 SYGVKD. CDR3 region: CAIRQANTEAFF. CDR3 coding DNA: TGTGCCATCAGACAGGCGAACACTGAAGCTTTCTTT.

The chain uses TRBV7-9 and TRBJ1-1; D might be TRBD1 (6 bases). The CDR3 runs 15 residues. V lost 1 base to trimming and J lost 4 bases, with 13 bases between them. Germline CDR1 is SEHNR and CDR2 is FQNEAQ (reference sequence). CDR3 loop: CASSLVPQGLTEAFF. In nucleotides, the CDR3 is TGTGCCAGCAGCTTAGTCCCTCAGGGGCTCACTGAAGCTTTCTTT.

The V gene is TRBV9, the J gene TRBJ2-2; 10 positions match TRBD1. V gave up 4 bases and J gave up 4 bases; unmatched junction bases: 4. Germline lookup yields CDR1 SGDLS and CDR2 YYNGEE. The CDR3 contains 15 residues. This CDR3 reads CASSSGTGVTGELFF. Written as DNA, the CDR3 is TGTGCCAGCAGCTCCGGGACAGGGGTCACCGGGGAGCTGTTTTTT.

The chain couples TRBV29-1 to TRBJ1-1; D gene ambiguous. The V end lost 2 bases, the J end lost 2 bases, and 12 bases lay between the germline ends. Germline CDR1 is SQVTM and CDR2 is ANQGSEA. This CDR3 has 14 residues. CDR3 DNA: TGCAGCGTTGAATTGAGGTTAAGCAACACTGAAGCTTTCTTT. Amino acid sequence: CSVELRLSNTEAFF.

The V call is TRBV5-1, the J call TRBJ2-5; 13 bases are a match to TRBD2. This CDR3 contains 15 residues. J was trimmed by 4 bases and V by 5 bases; bases with no gene match: 5. The germline V gene has CDR1 SGHRS and CDR2 YFSETQ. The CDR3 DNA follows: TGCGCCAGCAGGCCGGGACTAGCGGGGAGAGAGACCCAGTACTTC. Amino acid sequence: CASRPGLAGRETQYF.

The chain joins TRBV28 to TRBJ1-1; TRBD1 matches 10 bases. The germline gives CDR1 MDHEN, CDR2 SYDVKM. The V and J ends lost 4 bases and 0 bases, in that order; junction bases with no gene match: 2. This CDR3 is built from 15 residues. The CDR3 loop reads CASSSTGGLNTEAFF. CDR3 nucleotide sequence: TGTGCCAGCAGTTCGACAGGGGGCTTGAACACTGAAGCTTTCTTT.

The chain combines TRBV5-6 with TRBJ2-1; 8 positions agree with TRBD2. The V segment lost 7 bases and the J segment 1 base; nucleotides outside the gene matches: 4. Germline CDR1 and CDR2: SGHDT and YYEEEE. The CDR3 contains 14 residues. CDR3 DNA sequence: TGTGCCAGCCTAAAGCGGGAGTCCTACAATGAGCAGTTCTTC. Translation: CASLKRESYNEQFF.

In this sample, this clone turned up once. CDR3 protein: CASSRDRGAEKLFF. CDR3 in DNA: TGTGCCAGCAGCCGAGACAGGGGGGCTGAAAAACTGTTTTTT. The V and J genes are TRBV2 and TRBJ1-4; 9 nucleotides match TRBD1. Trimming removed 6 bases from V and 7 bases from J; junction bases left unmatched: 6. The CDR3 spans 14 residues. Per germline, CDR1 SNHLY and CDR2 FYNNEI.

J is TRBJ1-4 and V is TRBV29-1; unclear D gene. V dropped 8 bases and J dropped 3 bases, with 13 bases sitting between them. Germline CDR1 and CDR2: SQVTM and ANQGSEA. The CDR3 is 13 residues long. CDR3: CSLLGRPNEKLFF. CDR3 nucleotides: TGCAGCCTATTGGGGAGACCTAATGAAAAACTGTTTTTT.

V gene TRBV2 combines with J gene TRBJ1-5; maybe TRBD1 (5 bases). The CDR3 spans 16 residues. V was pared by 0 bases and J by 6 bases, with 15 bases between. Germline V gene lookup returns CDR1 SNHLY and CDR2 FYNNEI. This chain's CDR3 is CASSEASRGEGQPQHF. The CDR3 nucleotides read TGTGCCAGCAGTGAAGCGTCGAGAGGGGAGGGTCAGCCCCAGCATTTT.

This clone was recorded once. V and J are TRBV28 and TRBJ2-5; 10 bases align to TRBD2. The J segment lost 2 bases and the V segment lost 7 bases, leaving 7 bases of the junction unmatched. CDR1 is MDHEN and CDR2 is SYDVKM in the germline V gene. The CDR3 spans 15 residues. The CDR3, as DNA: TGTGCCAGCATCAATAGCGGGAGGACACAAGAGACCCAGTACTTC. Protein product: CASINSGRTQETQYF.

The genes are TRBV28 and TRBJ1-4; TRBD1 is a possible D gene (6 bases). Germline V gene data show CDR1 as MDHEN and CDR2 as SYDVKM. The CDR3 has 16 amino acids. Deletions cut 6 bases from V and 8 bases from J, with 22 bases between. CDR3 loop: CASSSGGAASDEKLFF. The CDR3 nucleotides are TGTGCCAGCAGCTCCGGGGGGGCGGCGTCGGACGAAAAACTGTTTTTT.

The genes are TRBV15 and TRBJ2-4; weak D call: TRBD1 (6 bases). CDR1 and CDR2 (germline): LNHNV, YYDKDF (reference sequence). The CDR3 length is 17 residues. The V end was cut by 7 bases, the J end by 0 bases, with 19 bases between. CDR3 in amino acids: CATTLIQGLVAKNIQYF. CDR3 DNA: TGTGCCACCACCCTCATCCAGGGGTTGGTAGCCAAAAACATTCAGTACTTC.

The chain joins TRBV19 to TRBJ2-5; TRBD2 agrees at 10 bases. Germline V gene sequence: CDR1 LNHDA, CDR2 SQIVND (reference sequence). The CDR3 extends over 15 amino acids. Trimming removed 8 bases from V and 2 bases from J; junction bases left unmatched: 8. The CDR3 reads CASSTSGAYQETQYF. CDR3 sequence (DNA): TGTGCCAGTTCAACTAGCGGGGCCTATCAAGAGACCCAGTACTTC.

The chain recombines TRBV5-6 with TRBJ2-1; 8 nucleotides line up with TRBD2. This CDR3 comprises 17 residues. Looked up from germline, CDR1 is SGHDT and CDR2 is YYEEEE. Germline trimming cut 5 bases from V and 8 bases from J; bases unmatched to any gene: 18. The CDR3 is CASRSTPAGGAVDEQFF. For the CDR3, the DNA is TGTGCCAGCAGATCTACTCCGGCGGGGGGCGCGGTAGATGAGCAGTTCTTC.

The V gene is TRBV5-1, the J gene TRBJ2-7; a weak D match, TRBD1 (6 bases). V was clipped by 2 bases and J by 3 bases, with 15 bases between them. Germline V CDR1 and CDR2: SGHRS, YFSETQ. The CDR3 has 15 amino acids. The CDR3 loop is CASSLLSGVGYEQYF. CDR3 nucleotide sequence: TGCGCCAGCAGCTTACTTTCAGGGGTAGGCTACGAGCAGTACTTC.

The gene calls are TRBV30 and TRBJ2-2, with unresolved D. Germline V CDR1 and CDR2: GTSNPN, SVGIG (reference sequence). Trimming took 4 bases from V and 4 from J, leaving 13 bases between them. This CDR3 spans 14 amino acids. CDR3 nucleotides: TGTGCCTGGAAGGTTCGGGTTATCACCGGGGAGCTGTTTTTT. Protein: CAWKVRVITGELFF.

Notes on this clone: A junction boundary mismatches the germline segment, possibly from a read error. The genes are TRBV11-2 and TRBJ2-3, with D perhaps TRBD1 (6 bases). Germline loops: CDR1 SGHAT, CDR2 FQNNGV. There are 13 residues in the CDR3. CDR3 coding DNA: TGTGCCAGCAGCTTCAGCGGACAGCCCATGATACATTTT. Protein product: CASSFSGQPMIHF.

The CDR3 region is CASSQDTVHNQPQHF. The DNA of the CDR3 is TGTGCCAGCAGTCAGGACACCGTCCACAATCAGCCCCAGCATTTT. The chain couples TRBV6-5 to TRBJ1-5, with D tentatively TRBD1 (5 bases). Trimming took 5 bases from V and 3 from J, leaving 14 bases between them. CDR1 is MNHEY, CDR2 SVGAGI, per germline. The CDR3 is made up of 15 amino acids.